Following are 18 T cell receptor beta chains from one sample sequenced in a study of T cells in localized non-small cell lung cancer. TCRdb's copy holds only in-frame clones and misses some; the assay was immunoSEQ multiplex PCR. The top ten hold 2.5% to 3% of the sample, which has about 25,000 clones, 80% to 95% seen once. Sequenced material: peripheral blood, taken before any cancer treatment. The receptors shown here come from a woman aged 40-69 years with stage I lung adenocarcinoma.

The chain carries TRBV4-2 and TRBJ1-6; tentatively, D is TRBD1 (6 bases). Trimming stripped 7 bases from V and 5 bases from J, with 18 bases between. Germline V CDR1 and CDR2: LGHNA, YNFKEQ. The CDR3 totals 16 residues. CDR3 nucleotides: TGTGCCAGCAAAATTCGGACAGACAGAAATAATTCACCCCTCCACTTT. Residues: CASKIRTDRNNSPLHF.

V gene TRBV6-5 combines with J gene TRBJ1-1; the match to TRBD1 covers 7 bases. Trimming at V came to 0 bases and at J to 2 bases, leaving 6 bases not matched to a gene. This CDR3 contains 16 residues. The germline gives CDR1 MNHEY, CDR2 SVGAGI. The DNA for the CDR3 is TGTGCCAGCAGTTACTCCCCGACAGGGTACAACACTGAAGCTTTCTTT. This encodes CASSYSPTGYNTEAFF.

The chain has TRBV25-1 and TRBJ2-1; 10 nucleotides line up with TRBD1. V lost 4 bases and J lost 3; bases outside the gene matches: 6. Looked up from germline, CDR1 is MGHDK and CDR2 is SYGVNS. This CDR3 contains 16 residues. The CDR3 reads CASSARTGGIYNEQFF. CDR3 sequence (DNA): TGTGCCAGCAGTGCTAGGACAGGGGGTATCTACAATGAGCAGTTCTTC.

This clone has a handful of counts. The rearrangement uses TRBV19 and TRBJ1-1; D is unresolved. The V gene's germline CDR1 is LNHDA and CDR2 SQIVND (reference sequence). V lost 5 bases to trimming and J lost 5 bases, with 9 bases between them. The CDR3 totals 12 residues. CDR3 amino acids: CASSWTATEAFF. CDR3 nucleotide sequence: TGTGCCAGTAGTTGGACTGCGACTGAAGCTTTCTTT.

The chain joins TRBV29-1 to TRBJ2-1, with 11 bases matching TRBD2. The CDR3 runs 14 residues. J was trimmed by 3 bases and V by 8 bases; bases with no gene match: 6. From germline, CDR1 is SQVTM and CDR2 ANQGSEA. The CDR3 protein is CSIYGLAGYNEQFF. The DNA of the CDR3 is TGCAGCATTTACGGACTAGCGGGCTACAATGAGCAGTTCTTC.

The chain links TRBV9 to TRBJ2-3, with D possibly matching TRBD1 (5 bases). CDR1 and CDR2 (germline): SGDLS, YYNGEE. The CDR3 contains 14 residues. V dropped 3 bases and J dropped 6 bases, with 14 bases sitting between them. CDR3 residues: CASSEGWKVDTQYF. The CDR3, as DNA: TGTGCCAGCAGCGAGGGGTGGAAGGTGGATACGCAGTATTTT. The full variable domain, with the rest looked up from reference TRBV9 and TRBJ2-3, is DSGVTQTPKHLITATGQRVTLRCSPRSGDLSVYWYQQSLDQGLQFLIQYYNGEERAKGNILERFSAQQFPDLHSELNLSSLELGDSALYFCASSEGWKVDTQYFGPGTRLTVL.

V usage is TRBV6-6 and J usage is TRBJ1-5; D gene uncertain. Germline lookup yields CDR1 MNHNY and CDR2 SVGAGI (reference sequence). Trimming cost V 0 bases and J 5 bases, with 5 bases left between them. This CDR3 spans 13 amino acids. CDR3: CASSYSNYQPQHF. The CDR3 DNA follows: TGTGCCAGCAGTTACTCCAATTATCAGCCCCAGCATTTT.

This clone has just one count. The chain combines TRBV9 with TRBJ2-1; TRBD2 agrees at 10 bases. Germline CDR1 is SGDLS and CDR2 is YYNGEE. This CDR3 has 16 amino acids. V trimming: 2 bases; J trimming: 2 bases; junction bases outside the gene matches: 4. CDR3 sequence (DNA): TGTGCCAGCAGCGTCGCACTAGCGGGAACCTACAATGAGCAGTTCTTC. Amino acid sequence: CASSVALAGTYNEQFF.

The gene calls are TRBV7-9 and TRBJ2-2; 8 nucleotides agree with TRBD2. J gave up 3 bases and V 5 bases, and 8 bases lay outside the gene matches. Germline V gene data show CDR1 as SEHNR and CDR2 as FQNEAQ (reference sequence). The CDR3 has 16 amino acids. CDR3 coding DNA: TGTGCCAGCAGCCGAAGCGGGAGCGAAGACACCGGGGAGCTGTTTTTT. Protein product: CASSRSGSEDTGELFF.

CDR3: CASSPPTGRGNTEAFF. The CDR3 DNA sequence: TGTGCCAGCAGTCCTCCGACAGGGCGAGGGAACACTGAAGCTTTCTTT. V usage is TRBV28 and J usage is TRBJ1-1, with TRBD1 matching over 7 bases. The CDR3 is 16 residues long. After removal of 5 bases from V and 1 base from J, the junction contained 10 bases not matched to a gene. CDR1 and CDR2 (germline): MDHEN, SYDVKM.

The chain employs TRBV7-3 and TRBJ2-2, with D unclear. This CDR3 region has 14 residues. The V end lost 1 base, the J end lost 1 base, and 4 bases lay between the germline ends. Germline V lookup: CDR1 SGHTA, CDR2 FQGTGA. CDR3 nucleotide sequence: TGTGCCAGCAGCTTAAGAGGGAACACCGGGGAGCTGTTTTTT. Its protein product is CASSLRGNTGELFF. Drawing the rest from reference TRBV7-3 and TRBJ2-2, the complete variable domain is GAGVSQTPSNKVTEKGKYVELRCDPISGHTALYWYRQSLGQGPEFLIYFQGTGAADDSGLPNDRFFAVRPEGSVSTLKIQRTERGDSAVYLCASSLRGNTGELFFGEGSRLTVL.

J is TRBJ1-3 and V is TRBV4-1; D unresolved. Trimming removed 1 base from V and 8 bases from J, with 12 bases in between. CDR1 and CDR2 (germline): MGHRA, YSYEKL. The CDR3 contains 14 residues. The CDR3 spells CASSQVREGDTIYF. The CDR3 DNA reads TGCGCCAGCAGCCAAGTGAGGGAGGGTGACACCATATATTTT.

This chain links TRBV28 with TRBJ1-2; D not certain. This CDR3 has 13 residues. Germline-derived CDR1 and CDR2 are MDHEN and SYDVKM. V shed 2 bases and J shed 8 bases, with 12 bases lying between them. The DNA for the CDR3 is TGTGCCAGCAGTTTAGTTGCTATTCGGGGCTACACCTTC. This sequence encodes CASSLVAIRGYTF.

CDR3 sequence (DNA): TGTGCCAGCAGTCCGGGGGGGCTTTCCTACGAGCAGTACTTC. Amino acid sequence: CASSPGGLSYEQYF. The gene calls are TRBV6-1 and TRBJ2-7, with TRBD2 matching over 8 bases. CDR1 and CDR2 (germline): MNHNS, SASEGT. The V segment lost 5 bases and the J segment 1 base; nucleotides outside the gene matches: 4. The CDR3 is 14 residues long.

This chain links TRBV13 with TRBJ1-1, with D unresolved. The CDR3 loop spans 12 amino acids. The germline V gene encodes CDR1 PRHDT and CDR2 FYEKMQ (reference sequence). V lost 1 base, J lost 7 bases, and 7 bases lay in between. CDR3 coding DNA: TGTGCCAGCAGCTTAGTTGGTGGTGAAGCTTTCTTT. Encoded protein: CASSLVGGEAFF.

The chain uses TRBV6-6 and TRBJ2-3; no firm D call. The CDR3 length is 14 residues. V was cut by 0 bases and J by 6 bases, with 10 bases left in between. Germline assignment: CDR1 MNHNY and CDR2 SVGAGI (reference sequence). Here the CDR3 reads CASSYSQASDTQYF. The CDR3 DNA follows: TGTGCCAGCAGTTACTCCCAAGCTTCCGATACGCAGTATTTT.

This clone was recorded once. This chain joins TRBV28 and TRBJ2-1; perhaps TRBD1 as D (5 bases). With 8 bases removed from V and 5 bases from J, the gap between germline ends came to 16 bases. The CDR3 has 14 amino acids. Germline V CDR1 and CDR2: MDHEN, SYDVKM. CDR3 nucleotide sequence: TGTGCCAGCCGCGGCTTACAGGAGAACAATGAGCAGTTCTTC. This gives the protein CASRGLQENNEQFF.

The V and J genes are TRBV28 and TRBJ2-5; a possible D gene is TRBD2 (5 bases). V lost 5 bases, J lost 2 bases, and 9 bases lay in between. This CDR3 has 13 residues. The germline V gene encodes CDR1 MDHEN and CDR2 SYDVKM. In nucleotides, the CDR3 is TGTGCCAGCAGTCCCGGACTTCAAGAGACCCAGTACTTC. Protein product: CASSPGLQETQYF.